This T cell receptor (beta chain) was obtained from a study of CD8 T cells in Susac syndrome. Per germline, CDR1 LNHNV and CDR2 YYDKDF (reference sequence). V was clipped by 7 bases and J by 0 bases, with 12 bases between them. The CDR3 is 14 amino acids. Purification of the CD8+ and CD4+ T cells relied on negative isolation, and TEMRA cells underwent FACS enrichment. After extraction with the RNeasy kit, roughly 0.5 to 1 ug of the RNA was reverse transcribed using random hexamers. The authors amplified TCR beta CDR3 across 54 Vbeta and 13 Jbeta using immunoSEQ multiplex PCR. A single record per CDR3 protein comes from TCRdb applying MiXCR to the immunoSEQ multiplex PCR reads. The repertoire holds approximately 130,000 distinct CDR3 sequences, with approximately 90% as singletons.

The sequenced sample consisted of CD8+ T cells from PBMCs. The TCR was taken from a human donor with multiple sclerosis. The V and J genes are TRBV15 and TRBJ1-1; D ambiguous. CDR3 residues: CATNERPMNTEAFF. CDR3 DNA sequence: TGTGCCACCAACGAACGGCCCATGAACACTGAAGCTTTCTTT.